These 28 T cell receptor beta chains came from one sample sequenced in a study of TIL therapy for anti-PD-1-resistant metastatic lung cancer. This was the immunoSEQ v3 assay. Generated by immunoSEQ multiplex PCR, the TCRdb table keeps only in-frame clones and is missing some. The data hold roughly 60,000 clones, with less than 85% observed a single time. Stated time point: pre-treatment sample, taken before nivolumab and TIL therapy. The starting material was blood, obtained at baseline. The receptors here all came from a person aged 25-85 years with non-small cell lung cancer.

In its sample, this clone was seen a few times. The genes are TRBV10-3 and TRBJ1-1; the D is unclear. This CDR3 has 12 residues. Germline V gene lookup returns CDR1 ENHRY and CDR2 SYGVKD. V was trimmed by 0 bases and J by 8 bases, leaving 7 bases between them. This chain's CDR3 is CAISESSGEAFF. The CDR3 DNA follows: TGTGCCATCAGTGAGTCATCGGGGGAAGCTTTCTTT.

The J gene is TRBJ2-7, the V gene TRBV10-3; 8 nucleotides align to TRBD1. J lost 3 bases, V lost 5 bases, and 6 bases had no gene match. CDR1 and CDR2 (germline): ENHRY, SYGVKD. This CDR3 comprises 14 residues. CDR3 amino acids: CAISPGQGSYEQYF. CDR3 in DNA: TGTGCCATCAGTCCCGGACAGGGAAGCTACGAGCAGTACTTC.

This clone has a handful of counts. This chain links TRBV4-3 with TRBJ1-2; a weak D match, TRBD1 (6 bases). This CDR3 is built from 13 residues. V was cut by 0 bases and J by 8 bases, with 10 bases left in between. Germline CDR1 and CDR2: LGHNA and YSLEER. CDR3 sequence: CASSQDRTEGYTF. CDR3 coding DNA: TGCGCCAGCAGCCAAGACCGGACAGAGGGCTACACCTTC.

The V and J genes are TRBV18 and TRBJ2-1; D is perhaps TRBD1 or TRBD2 (6 bases each). Trimming pared 2 bases from V and 5 bases from J, leaving 19 bases between. The CDR3 length is 17 residues. From germline, CDR1 is KGHSH and CDR2 LQKENI. CDR3 sequence: CASSPNGGGVTDNEQFF. In nucleotides, the CDR3 is TGTGCCAGCTCACCAAACGGAGGGGGAGTTACCGACAATGAGCAGTTCTTC.

The chain recombines TRBV28 with TRBJ2-5; a weak D match, TRBD2 (6 bases). The CDR3 has 16 residues. Trimming pared 1 base from V and 2 bases from J, leaving 14 bases between. From germline, CDR1 is MDHEN and CDR2 SYDVKM. CDR3 in DNA: TGTGCCAGCAGTTTATCGGGCGGGGCGATACAAGAGACCCAGTACTTC. Amino acids: CASSLSGGAIQETQYF.

With respect to this clone: The same CDR3 can be traced to other DNA sequences in this sample. This chain links TRBV10-3 with TRBJ2-7; maybe TRBD1 (6 bases). The V gene lost 3 bases and the J gene lost 2 bases, with 8 bases spanning the gap. CDR3 size: 13 residues. Germline V gene lookup returns CDR1 ENHRY and CDR2 SYGVKD. The CDR3, as DNA: TGTGCCATCAGTGAAACAGGGCCCTACGAGCAGTACTTC. It yields the protein CAISETGPYEQYF.

The chain is built from TRBV7-2 and TRBJ2-7; perhaps D is TRBD1 or TRBD2 (6 bases each). This CDR3 contains 14 residues. V lost 1 base and J lost 4, with 11 bases in between. Germline CDR1 is SGHTA and CDR2 is FQGNSA. CDR3 loop: CASSLGGAGYEQYF. The CDR3 DNA sequence: TGTGCCAGCAGCTTAGGGGGGGCTGGGTACGAGCAGTACTTC.

The chain is built from TRBV9 and TRBJ2-3, with 15 bases that match TRBD2. Per the germline V gene, CDR1 is SGDLS and CDR2 is YYNGEE. Trimming took 0 bases from V and 11 from J; bases not matched to a gene: 7. The CDR3 is 16 amino acids. The CDR3 DNA follows: TGTGCCAGCAGCGTAGCGGCGGGGACTAGCGGGGGGAAGCAGTATTTT. It is translated as CASSVAAGTSGGKQYF.

With respect to this clone: The junction does not match germline at one end; this may be a read error. The rearrangement joins TRBV7-7 to TRBJ1-4, with TRBD1 identical over 9 bases. The CDR3 loop spans 19 amino acids. Germline V gene lookup returns CDR1 SSHAT and CDR2 FNYEAQ (reference sequence). The CDR3 DNA reads TGTGCTAGCAGCGCCGAACAGGGGGCTCGCATAATGGCGGGTGAAAAACTGTTTTTT. It codes for CASSAEQGARIMAGEKLFF. Variable domain in full (rest from reference TRBV7-7 and TRBJ1-4): GAGVSQSPRYKVTKRGQDVTLRCDPISSHATLYWYQQALGQGPEFLTYFNYEAQPDKSGLPSDRFSAERPEGSISTLTIQRTEQRDSAMYRCASSAEQGARIMAGEKLFFGSGTQLSVL.

The CDR3 DNA reads TGTGCCAGCAGCGGCCGAGAACAGGGTGGGCCTCAAGAGACCCAGTACTTC. This encodes CASSGREQGGPQETQYF. The chain joins TRBV7-2 to TRBJ2-5; D may be TRBD1 (6 bases). Germline assignment: CDR1 SGHTA and CDR2 FQGNSA. This CDR3 has 17 residues. Between the trimmed V and J ends, which lost 5 bases and 2 bases, there was a span of 21 bases.

The chain combines TRBV29-1 with TRBJ2-7, with D possibly being TRBD1 (5 bases). Germline CDR1 and CDR2: SQVTM and ANQGSEA. Trimming removed 6 bases from V and 0 bases from J, with 12 bases in between. The CDR3 has 13 amino acids. The CDR3 region has the DNA TGCAGCGTGCAGGACATGAGCTCCTACGAGCAGTACTTC. Amino acid sequence: CSVQDMSSYEQYF.

J is TRBJ2-7 and V is TRBV5-6; no clear D. CDR3 size: 13 residues. Trimming took off 5 bases at V and 6 bases at J, with 15 bases between the two ends. CDR1 and CDR2 from the germline V gene are SGHDT and YYEEEE. CDR3 region: CASSLMVGTEQYF. The CDR3 coding sequence is TGTGCCAGCAGTTTGATGGTGGGTACCGAGCAGTACTTC.

The CDR3 loop reads CAINPGAPDTQYF. The CDR3 bases are TGTGCCATCAATCCGGGAGCCCCAGATACGCAGTATTTT. This rearrangement joins TRBV10-3 to TRBJ2-3; a weak D match, TRBD2 (6 bases). There are 13 residues in the CDR3. Germline CDR1 is ENHRY and CDR2 is SYGVKD. V was cut by 7 bases and J by 4 bases, with 12 bases left in between.

This clone was picked up a small number of times. The chain employs TRBV21-1 and TRBJ2-7; the D call in the table, TRBD1, was not verified against the DNA. TRBV21-1 is a pseudogene segment. This CDR3 is built from 16 residues. The CDR3 reads CASSPNRDRGTHEQYF. As DNA, the CDR3 is TGTGCCAGCAGCCCAAACCGGGACAGGGGAACCCACGAGCAGTACTTC.

The rearrangement uses TRBV7-8 and TRBJ2-5; D might be TRBD2 (5 bases). With 5 bases removed from V and 0 bases from J, the gap between germline ends came to 10 bases. The germline gives CDR1 SGHVS, CDR2 FQNEAQ. This CDR3 comprises 14 residues. This chain's CDR3 is CASSPGLNQETQYF. CDR3 nucleotide sequence: TGTGCCAGCAGCCCCGGACTTAACCAAGAGACCCAGTACTTC.

There are a few counts of this clone. The chain combines TRBV7-2 with TRBJ1-6; no definite D call. The CDR3 runs to 15 residues. V was cut by 6 bases and J by 5 bases, with 14 bases left in between. Germline lookup yields CDR1 SGHTA and CDR2 FQGNSA. This CDR3 reads CASSPQTADNSPLHF. The CDR3 region has the DNA TGTGCCAGCAGTCCTCAGACTGCGGATAATTCACCCCTCCACTTT.

The gene calls are TRBV7-7 and TRBJ2-5; 8 nucleotides line up with TRBD1. Germline V gives CDR1 SSHAT, CDR2 FNYEAQ (reference sequence). This CDR3 region has 14 residues. V was pared by 5 bases and J by 2 bases, with 4 bases of the junction left unmatched. CDR3 region: CASSPNRGQETQYF. Written as DNA, the CDR3 is TGTGCCAGCAGCCCAAACAGGGGGCAAGAGACCCAGTACTTC.

The sample holds a few counts of this clone. Other nucleotide sequences in the sample specify the same CDR3. The rearrangement joins TRBV12-5 to TRBJ1-1; 11 bases fit TRBD1. Unmatched junction bases numbered 3, after V lost 5 bases and J lost 1 base. The CDR3 runs 15 residues. The germline V gene has CDR1 LGHNT and CDR2 FRNRAP. The CDR3 sequence is CASGPGTGGNTEAFF. The CDR3, as DNA: TGTGCTAGTGGTCCCGGGACAGGGGGGAACACTGAAGCTTTCTTT.

The V call is TRBV7-9, the J call TRBJ1-4; D gene unclear. This CDR3 spans 14 amino acids. V was trimmed by 4 bases and J by 3 bases, leaving 9 bases between them. The germline CDR1 and CDR2 sequences are SEHNR and FQNEAQ (reference sequence). The DNA of the CDR3 is TGTGCCAGCAGCTCCCCTGGGGCTAATGAAAAACTGTTTTTT. Protein product: CASSSPGANEKLFF.

The sample holds one count of this clone. The chain combines TRBV4-3 with TRBJ2-4; D perhaps matches TRBD2 (5 bases). The CDR3 extends over 16 amino acids. The V end lost 2 bases, the J end lost 9 bases, and 20 bases lay between the germline ends. Germline CDR1 and CDR2: LGHNA and YSLEER. CDR3 in amino acids: CASSQLSRTPPGIQYF. In DNA, the CDR3 is TGCGCCAGCAGCCAACTCAGCAGGACTCCGCCGGGCATTCAGTACTTC.

The chain uses TRBV11-2 and TRBJ1-2, with a possible D match to TRBD1 (5 bases). Trimming took off 6 bases at V and 5 bases at J, with 13 bases between the two ends. The CDR3 runs to 13 residues. Germline V gene lookup returns CDR1 SGHAT and CDR2 FQNNGV. CDR3 protein: CASRIKGMYGYTF. CDR3 DNA: TGTGCCAGCAGAATTAAGGGGATGTATGGCTACACCTTC. Using reference TRBV11-2 and TRBJ1-2 for the parts outside the CDR3, the full variable domain is EAGVAQSPRYKIIEKRQSVAFWCNPISGHATLYWYQQILGQGPKLLIQFQNNGVVDDSQLPKDRFSAERLKGVDSTLKIQPAKLEDSAVYLCASRIKGMYGYTFGSGTRLTVV.

This clone turned up a few times. The J gene is TRBJ1-2, the V gene TRBV4-2; the D gene is possibly TRBD1 (5 bases). This CDR3 region has 15 residues. The germline V and J ends were trimmed by 0 bases and 0 bases, with 8 bases remaining between them. The germline CDR1 and CDR2 sequences are LGHNA and YNFKEQ. Written as DNA, the CDR3 is TGTGCCAGCAGCCAAGAGTCAGGGTCTAACTATGGCTACACCTTC. Translated: CASSQESGSNYGYTF.

This clone came up a few times. The chain recombines TRBV7-8 with TRBJ2-7; D may be TRBD1 (6 bases). The CDR3 sequence is 15 residues long. Germline-derived CDR1 and CDR2 are SGHVS and FQNEAQ. Trimming pared 1 base from V and 0 bases from J, leaving 10 bases between. The CDR3, as DNA: TGTGCCAGCAGCTTAGGTAAAGGGGGCTCCTACGAGCAGTACTTC. It translates to CASSLGKGGSYEQYF.

This clone was picked up a small number of times. Other DNA sequences in the sample encode the same CDR3. The J gene is TRBJ1-2, the V gene TRBV2, with 7 bases identical to TRBD1. The CDR3 covers 12 residues. The trim removed 7 bases at V and 4 bases at J, leaving 3 bases unmatched. Germline-derived CDR1 and CDR2 are SNHLY and FYNNEI. CDR3 nucleotides: TGTGCCAGCAATCGACAGGGCTATGGCTACACCTTC. This gives the protein CASNRQGYGYTF.

CDR3 sequence (DNA): TGTGCCAGCAGCTTAAACGGATTGAACACTGAAGCTTTCTTT. Encoded protein: CASSLNGLNTEAFF. The chain uses TRBV5-6 and TRBJ1-1, with D unresolved. Germline CDR1 is SGHDT and CDR2 is YYEEEE. This CDR3 has 14 amino acids. V was pared by 2 bases and J by 0 bases, with 8 bases between. The variable domain in full, completed from reference TRBV5-6 and TRBJ1-1, reads DAGVTQSPTHLIKTRGQQVTLRCSPKSGHDTVSWYQQALGQGPQFIFQYYEEEERQRGNFPDRFSGHQFPNYSSELNVNALLLGDSALYLCASSLNGLNTEAFFGQGTRLTVV.

The chain recombines TRBV28 with TRBJ1-5; D is perhaps TRBD1 (5 bases). The germline V and J ends were trimmed by 5 bases and 11 bases, with 19 bases remaining between them. Germline V gene sequence: CDR1 MDHEN, CDR2 SYDVKM. This CDR3 has 14 residues. CDR3 DNA sequence: TGTGCCAGCAGTCCAACTCCGGGACCCATAACCCAGCATTTT. It codes for CASSPTPGPITQHF.

This clone was counted between two and nine times. The chain uses TRBV10-3 and TRBJ1-1, with no clear D. Germline-derived CDR1 and CDR2 are ENHRY and SYGVKD. The CDR3 is 17 amino acids. With 0 bases removed from V and 0 bases from J, the gap between germline ends came to 14 bases. This CDR3 is CAISESRTVFMNTEAFF. CDR3 DNA: TGTGCCATCAGTGAGTCCAGGACGGTTTTCATGAACACTGAAGCTTTCTTT.

The chain is built from TRBV28 and TRBJ2-2, with TRBD2 matching 10 bases. CDR1 and CDR2 (germline): MDHEN, SYDVKM. The CDR3 length is 19 residues. V lost 2 bases to trimming and J lost 2 bases; unmatched junction nucleotides: 11. Here the CDR3 DNA reads TGTGCCAGCAGTTTAGCGGGGGCTAGCGGGAGATTTAACACCGGGGAGCTGTTTTTT. Encoded protein: CASSLAGASGRFNTGELFF.